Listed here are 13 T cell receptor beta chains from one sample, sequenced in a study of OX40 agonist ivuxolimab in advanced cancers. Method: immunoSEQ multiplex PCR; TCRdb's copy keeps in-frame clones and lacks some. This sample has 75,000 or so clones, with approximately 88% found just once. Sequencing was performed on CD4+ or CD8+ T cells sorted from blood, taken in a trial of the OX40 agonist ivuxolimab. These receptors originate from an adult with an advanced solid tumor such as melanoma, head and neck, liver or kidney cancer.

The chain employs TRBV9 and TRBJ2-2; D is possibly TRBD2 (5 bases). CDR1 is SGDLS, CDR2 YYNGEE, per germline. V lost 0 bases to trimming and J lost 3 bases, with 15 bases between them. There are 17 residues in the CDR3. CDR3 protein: CASSVVEASRDTGELFF. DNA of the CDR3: TGTGCCAGCAGCGTAGTAGAGGCTAGCCGAGACACCGGGGAGCTGTTTTTT.

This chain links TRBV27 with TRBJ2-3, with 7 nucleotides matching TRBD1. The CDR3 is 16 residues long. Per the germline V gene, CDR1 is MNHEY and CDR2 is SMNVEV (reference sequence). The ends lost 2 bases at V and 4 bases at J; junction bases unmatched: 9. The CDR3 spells CASSLAGRGNADTQYF. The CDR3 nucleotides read TGTGCCAGCAGTTTAGCTGGCAGGGGGAATGCAGATACGCAGTATTTT.

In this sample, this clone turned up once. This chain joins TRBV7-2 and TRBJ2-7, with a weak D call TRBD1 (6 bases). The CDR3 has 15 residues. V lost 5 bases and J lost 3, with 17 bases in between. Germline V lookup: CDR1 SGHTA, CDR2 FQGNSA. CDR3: CASSLQGVSGYEQYF. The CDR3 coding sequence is TGTGCCAGCAGCCTACAGGGCGTTTCGGGCTACGAGCAGTACTTC. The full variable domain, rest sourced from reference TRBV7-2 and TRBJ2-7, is GAGVSQSPSNKVTEKGKDVELRCDPISGHTALYWYRQSLGQGLEFLIYFQGNSAPDKSGLPSDRFSAERTGGSVSTLTIQRTQQEDSAVYLCASSLQGVSGYEQYFGPGTRLTVT.

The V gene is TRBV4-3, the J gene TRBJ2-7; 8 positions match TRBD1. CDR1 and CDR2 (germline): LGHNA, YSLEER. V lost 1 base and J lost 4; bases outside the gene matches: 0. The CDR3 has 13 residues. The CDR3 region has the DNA TGCGCCAGCAGCCAAGGGACAGGGTACGAGCAGTACTTC. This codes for CASSQGTGYEQYF.

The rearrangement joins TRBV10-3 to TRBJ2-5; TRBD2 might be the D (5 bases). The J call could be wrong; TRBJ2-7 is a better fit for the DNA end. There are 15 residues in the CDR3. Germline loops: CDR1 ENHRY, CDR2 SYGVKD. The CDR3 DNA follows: TGTGCCATCAGTGGGTCTCGAAGGCAGGCGGGCGAGCAGTACTTC. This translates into CAISGSRRQAGEQYF.

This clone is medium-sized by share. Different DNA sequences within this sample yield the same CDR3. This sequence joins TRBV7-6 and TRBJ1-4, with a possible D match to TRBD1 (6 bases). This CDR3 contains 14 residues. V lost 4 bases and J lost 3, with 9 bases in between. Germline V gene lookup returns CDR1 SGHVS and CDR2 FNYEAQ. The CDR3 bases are TGTGCCAGCAGCTCCAGGGGCGCTAATGAAAAACTGTTTTTT. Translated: CASSSRGANEKLFF. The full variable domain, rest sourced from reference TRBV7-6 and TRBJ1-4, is GAGVSQSPRYKVTKRGQDVALRCDPISGHVSLYWYRQALGQGPEFLTYFNYEAQQDKSGLPNDRFSAERPEGSISTLTIQRTEQRDSAMYRCASSSRGANEKLFFGSGTQLSVL.

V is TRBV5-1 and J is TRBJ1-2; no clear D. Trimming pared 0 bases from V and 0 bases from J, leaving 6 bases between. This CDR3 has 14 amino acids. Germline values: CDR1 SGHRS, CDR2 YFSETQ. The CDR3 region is CASSLETPNYGYTF. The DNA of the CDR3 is TGCGCCAGCAGCTTGGAAACACCTAACTATGGCTACACCTTC. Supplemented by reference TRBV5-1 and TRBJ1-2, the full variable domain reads KAGVTQTPRYLIKTRGQQVTLSCSPISGHRSVSWYQQTPGQGLQFLFEYFSETQRNKGNFPGRFSGRQFSNSRSEMNVSTLELGDSALYLCASSLETPNYGYTFGSGTRLTVV.

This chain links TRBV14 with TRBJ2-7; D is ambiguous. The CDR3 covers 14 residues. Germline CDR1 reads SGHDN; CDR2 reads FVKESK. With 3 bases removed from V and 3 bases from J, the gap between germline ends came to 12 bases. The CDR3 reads CASSHPSTFYEQYF. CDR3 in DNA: TGTGCCAGCAGCCACCCCTCGACTTTCTACGAGCAGTACTTC.

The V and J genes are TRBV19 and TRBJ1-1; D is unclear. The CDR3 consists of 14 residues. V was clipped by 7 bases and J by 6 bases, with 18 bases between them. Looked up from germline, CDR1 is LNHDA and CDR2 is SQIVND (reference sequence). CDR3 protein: CASTPSGWAAEAFF. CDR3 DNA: TGTGCCAGTACCCCCAGCGGGTGGGCCGCTGAAGCTTTCTTT.

CDR3 protein: CASSPEDSGQPQHF. CDR3 DNA sequence: TGTGCCAGCAGCCCGGAGGACAGCGGACAGCCCCAGCATTTT. The chain recombines TRBV7-9 with TRBJ1-5; TRBD1 is a possible D gene (6 bases). There are 14 residues in the CDR3. CDR1 is SEHNR, CDR2 FQNEAQ, per germline (reference sequence). Deletions cut 5 bases from V and 7 bases from J, with 15 bases between. Full variable domain (remainder filled in from reference TRBV7-9 and TRBJ1-5): DTGVSQNPRHKITKRGQNVTFRCDPISEHNRLYWYRQTLGQGPEFLTYFQNEAQLEKSRLLSDRFSAERPKGSFSTLEIQRTEQGDSAMYLCASSPEDSGQPQHFGDGTRLSIL.

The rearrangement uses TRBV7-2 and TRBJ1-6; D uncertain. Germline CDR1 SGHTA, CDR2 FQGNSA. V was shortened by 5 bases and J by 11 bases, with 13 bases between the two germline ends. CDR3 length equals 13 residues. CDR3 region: CASSQDFFAPLHF. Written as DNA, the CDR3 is TGTGCCAGCAGCCAGGACTTTTTCGCACCCCTCCACTTT.

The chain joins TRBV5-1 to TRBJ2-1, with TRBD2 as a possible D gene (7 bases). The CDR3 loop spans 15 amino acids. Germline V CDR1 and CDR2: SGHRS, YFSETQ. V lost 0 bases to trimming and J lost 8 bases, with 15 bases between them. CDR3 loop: CASSLAGGPEYEQFF. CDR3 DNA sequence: TGCGCCAGCAGCTTGGCCGGGGGGCCTGAGTATGAGCAGTTCTTC.

The CDR3 nucleotides read TGCGCCAGCAGCTCGGACGGGGCCTCTGGAAACACCATATATTTT. Translation: CASSSDGASGNTIYF. This chain joins TRBV5-1 and TRBJ1-3, with a possible D match to TRBD1 (5 bases). The CDR3 extends over 15 amino acids. V was trimmed by 3 bases and J by 0 bases, leaving 10 bases between them. From germline, CDR1 is SGHRS and CDR2 YFSETQ.